This section outlines one T cell receptor beta chain sequence together with its context. These data come from a study of blood T cell repertoires in COVID-19. Whole-study context: Material from acute and convalescent COVID-19 was sourced from the United States, Italy and Spain.

Trimming left V 8 bases short and J 4 bases short, with 13 bases between. The CDR3 totals 13 residues. The germline gives CDR1 MNHEY, CDR2 SMNVEV (reference sequence). Under the authors' procedure: Reference gene primer amplification in the assay estimated nucleated cell counts. TCRdb's table, derived via immunoSEQ multiplex PCR, lists solely in-frame clones and lacks some. For V, J and clone size, that table is used; D and trimming come from the DNA. The sample holds hundreds of thousands of clones, 87% seen once. Sequencing was performed on peripheral blood. This clonotype originated in a man between 18 and 29 years old with active or convalescent COVID-19. The chain employs TRBV27 and TRBJ2-3; maybe TRBD2 (5 bases). CDR3 bases: TGTGCCAGCCATCCGATGGGAGCAGATACGCAGTATTTT. It yields the protein CASHPMGADTQYF.